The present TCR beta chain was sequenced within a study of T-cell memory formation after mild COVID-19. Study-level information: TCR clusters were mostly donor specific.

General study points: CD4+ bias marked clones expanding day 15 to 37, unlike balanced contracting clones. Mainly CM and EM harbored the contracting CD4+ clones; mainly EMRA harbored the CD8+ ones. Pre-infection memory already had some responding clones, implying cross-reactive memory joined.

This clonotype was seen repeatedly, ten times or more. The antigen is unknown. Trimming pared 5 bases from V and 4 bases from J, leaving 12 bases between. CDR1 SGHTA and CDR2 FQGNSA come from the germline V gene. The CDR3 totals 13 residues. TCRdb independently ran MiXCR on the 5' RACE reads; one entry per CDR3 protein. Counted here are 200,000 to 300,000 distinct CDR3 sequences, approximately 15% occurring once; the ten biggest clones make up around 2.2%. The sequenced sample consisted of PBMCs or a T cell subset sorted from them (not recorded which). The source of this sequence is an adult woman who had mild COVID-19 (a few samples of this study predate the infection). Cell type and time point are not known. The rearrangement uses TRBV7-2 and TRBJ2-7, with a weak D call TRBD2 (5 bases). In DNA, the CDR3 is TGTGCCAGCAGCCTGGGCCGGGAATACGAGCAGTACTTC. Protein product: CASSLGREYEQYF.